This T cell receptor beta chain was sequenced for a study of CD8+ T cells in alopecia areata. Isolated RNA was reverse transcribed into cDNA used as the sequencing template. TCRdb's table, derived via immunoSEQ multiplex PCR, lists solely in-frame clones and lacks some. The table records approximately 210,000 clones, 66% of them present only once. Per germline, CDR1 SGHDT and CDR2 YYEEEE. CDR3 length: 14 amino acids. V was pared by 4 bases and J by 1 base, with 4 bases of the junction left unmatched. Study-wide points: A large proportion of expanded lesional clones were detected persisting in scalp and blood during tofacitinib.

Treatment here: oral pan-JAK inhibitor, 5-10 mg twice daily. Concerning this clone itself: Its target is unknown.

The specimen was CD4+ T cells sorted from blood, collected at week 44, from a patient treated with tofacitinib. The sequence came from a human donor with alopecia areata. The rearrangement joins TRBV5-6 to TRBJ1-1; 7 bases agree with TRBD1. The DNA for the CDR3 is TGTGCCAGCAGCGTGACAGGGCAGAACACTGAAGCTTTCTTT. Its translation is CASSVTGQNTEAFF.